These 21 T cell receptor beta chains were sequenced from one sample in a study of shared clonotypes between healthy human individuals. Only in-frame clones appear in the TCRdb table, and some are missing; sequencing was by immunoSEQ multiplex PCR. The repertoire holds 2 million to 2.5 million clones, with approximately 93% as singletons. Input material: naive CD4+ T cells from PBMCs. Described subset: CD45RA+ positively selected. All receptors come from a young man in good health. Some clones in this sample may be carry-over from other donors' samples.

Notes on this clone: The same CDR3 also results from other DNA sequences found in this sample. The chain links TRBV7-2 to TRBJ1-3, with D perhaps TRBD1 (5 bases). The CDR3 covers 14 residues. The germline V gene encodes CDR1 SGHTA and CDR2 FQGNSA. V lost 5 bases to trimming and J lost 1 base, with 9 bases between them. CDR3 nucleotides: TGTGCCAGCAGCCAAGGGACGTCTGGAAACACCATATATTTT. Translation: CASSQGTSGNTIYF.

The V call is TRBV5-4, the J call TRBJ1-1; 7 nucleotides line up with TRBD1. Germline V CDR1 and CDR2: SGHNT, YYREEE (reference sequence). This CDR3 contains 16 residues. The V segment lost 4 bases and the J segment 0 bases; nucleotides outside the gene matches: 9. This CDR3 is CASSPDLTGVNTEAFF. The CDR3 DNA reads TGTGCCAGCAGCCCTGACCTTACAGGGGTGAACACTGAAGCTTTCTTT.

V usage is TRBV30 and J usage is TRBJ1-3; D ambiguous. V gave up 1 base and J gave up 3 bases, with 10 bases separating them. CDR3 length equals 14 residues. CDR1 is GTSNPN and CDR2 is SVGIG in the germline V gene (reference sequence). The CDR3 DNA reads TGTGCCTGGAGTGGAGGGTTTGTTGGAAACACCATATATTTT. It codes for CAWSGGFVGNTIYF.

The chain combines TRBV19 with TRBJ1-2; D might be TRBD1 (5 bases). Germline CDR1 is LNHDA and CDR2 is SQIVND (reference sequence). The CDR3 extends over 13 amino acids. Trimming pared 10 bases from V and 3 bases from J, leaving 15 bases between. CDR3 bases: TGTGCCATCCTGGGGACGGACCACTATGGCTACACCTTC. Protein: CAILGTDHYGYTF.

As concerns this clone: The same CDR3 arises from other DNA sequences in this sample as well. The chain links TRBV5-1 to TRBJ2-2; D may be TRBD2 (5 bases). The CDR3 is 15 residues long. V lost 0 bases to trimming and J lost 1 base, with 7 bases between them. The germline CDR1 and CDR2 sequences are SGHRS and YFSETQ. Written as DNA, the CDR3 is TGCGCCAGCAGCTTGGTCGGGGTGAACACCGGGGAGCTGTTTTTT. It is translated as CASSLVGVNTGELFF.

For the CDR3, the DNA is TGTGCCAGCAGCCCCAGGAGCGGACAGGGGGGAGGCTACACCTTC. Translation: CASSPRSGQGGGYTF. The J gene is TRBJ1-2, the V gene TRBV7-8, with 10 nucleotides matching TRBD1. CDR3 size: 15 residues. Per the germline V gene, CDR1 is SGHVS and CDR2 is FQNEAQ. V was pared by 5 bases and J by 8 bases, with 11 bases of the junction left unmatched.

The CDR3 DNA reads as TGCAGTGGTGGGGATTCCACCGAGCAGTACTTC. Translated: CSGGDSTEQYF. The V and J genes are TRBV20-1 and TRBJ2-7; unclear D gene. This CDR3 spans 11 amino acids. Germline assignment: CDR1 DFQATT and CDR2 SNEGSKA (reference sequence). V gave up 7 bases and J gave up 6 bases, with 13 bases separating them.

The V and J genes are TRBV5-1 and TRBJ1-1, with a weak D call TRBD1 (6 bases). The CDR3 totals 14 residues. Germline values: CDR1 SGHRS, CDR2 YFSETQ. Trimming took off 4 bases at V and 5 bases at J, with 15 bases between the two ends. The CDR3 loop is CASSPLAGDTEAFF. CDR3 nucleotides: TGCGCCAGCAGCCCCCTGGCAGGGGATACTGAAGCTTTCTTT.

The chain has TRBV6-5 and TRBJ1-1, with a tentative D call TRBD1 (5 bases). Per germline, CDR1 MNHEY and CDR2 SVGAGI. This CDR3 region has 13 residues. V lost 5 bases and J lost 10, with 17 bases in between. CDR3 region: CASSQRTGVGAFF. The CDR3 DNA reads TGTGCCAGCAGTCAGCGCACAGGAGTAGGAGCTTTCTTT.

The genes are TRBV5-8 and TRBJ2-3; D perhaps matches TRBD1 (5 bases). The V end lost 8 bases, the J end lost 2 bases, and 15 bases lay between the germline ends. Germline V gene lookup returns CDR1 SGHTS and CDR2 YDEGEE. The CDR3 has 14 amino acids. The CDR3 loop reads CARPRGEHTDTQYF. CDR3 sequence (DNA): TGTGCCAGACCTAGGGGTGAGCACACAGATACGCAGTATTTT.

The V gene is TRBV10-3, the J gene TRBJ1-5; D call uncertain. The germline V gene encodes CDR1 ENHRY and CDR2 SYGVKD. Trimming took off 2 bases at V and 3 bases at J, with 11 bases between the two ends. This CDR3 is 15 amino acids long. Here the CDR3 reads CAISEGQSNNQPQHF. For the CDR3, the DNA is TGTGCCATCAGTGAGGGTCAGAGTAACAATCAGCCCCAGCATTTT.

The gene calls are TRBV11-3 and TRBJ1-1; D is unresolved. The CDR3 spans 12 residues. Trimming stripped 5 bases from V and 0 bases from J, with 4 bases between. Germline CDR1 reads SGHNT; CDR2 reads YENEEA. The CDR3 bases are TGTGCCAGCAGCAGGGTGAACACTGAAGCTTTCTTT. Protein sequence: CASSRVNTEAFF.

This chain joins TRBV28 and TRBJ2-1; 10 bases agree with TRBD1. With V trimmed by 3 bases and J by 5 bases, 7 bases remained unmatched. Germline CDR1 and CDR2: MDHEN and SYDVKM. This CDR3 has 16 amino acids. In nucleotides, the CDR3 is TGTGCCAGCAGTTTTCTGGGACAGGGGCCCAACAATGAGCAGTTCTTC. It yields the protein CASSFLGQGPNNEQFF. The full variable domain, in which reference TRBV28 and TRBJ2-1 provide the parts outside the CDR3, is DVKVTQSSRYLVKRTGEKVFLECVQDMDHENMFWYRQDPGLGLRLIYFSYDVKMKEKGDIPEGYSVSREKKERFSLILESASTNQTSMYLCASSFLGQGPNNEQFFGPGTRLTVL.

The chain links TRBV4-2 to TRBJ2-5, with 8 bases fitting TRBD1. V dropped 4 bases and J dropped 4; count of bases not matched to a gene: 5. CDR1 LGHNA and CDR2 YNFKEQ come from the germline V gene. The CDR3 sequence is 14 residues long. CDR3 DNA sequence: TGTGCCAGCAGCCGAGGGCAGGGGGCAGAGACCCAGTACTTC. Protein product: CASSRGQGAETQYF.

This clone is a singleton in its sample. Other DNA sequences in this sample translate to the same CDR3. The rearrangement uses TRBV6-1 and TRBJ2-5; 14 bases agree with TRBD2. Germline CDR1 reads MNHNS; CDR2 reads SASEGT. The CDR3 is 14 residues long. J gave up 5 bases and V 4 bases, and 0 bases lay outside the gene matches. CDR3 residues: CASSGTSGRETQYF. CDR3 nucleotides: TGTGCCAGCAGTGGGACTAGCGGGAGGGAGACCCAGTACTTC.

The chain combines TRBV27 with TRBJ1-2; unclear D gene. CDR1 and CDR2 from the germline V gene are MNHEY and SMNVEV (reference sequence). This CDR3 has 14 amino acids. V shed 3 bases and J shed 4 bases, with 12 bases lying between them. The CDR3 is CASSFHRLAYGYTF. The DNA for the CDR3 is TGTGCCAGCAGTTTTCACCGGTTGGCCTATGGCTACACCTTC.

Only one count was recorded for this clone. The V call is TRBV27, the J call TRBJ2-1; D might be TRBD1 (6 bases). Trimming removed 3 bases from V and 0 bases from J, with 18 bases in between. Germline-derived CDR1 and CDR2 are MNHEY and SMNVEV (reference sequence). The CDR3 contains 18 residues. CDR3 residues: CASSFKSGGFSSYNEQFF. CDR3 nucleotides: TGTGCCAGCAGTTTTAAATCTGGGGGCTTCAGCTCCTACAATGAGCAGTTCTTC.

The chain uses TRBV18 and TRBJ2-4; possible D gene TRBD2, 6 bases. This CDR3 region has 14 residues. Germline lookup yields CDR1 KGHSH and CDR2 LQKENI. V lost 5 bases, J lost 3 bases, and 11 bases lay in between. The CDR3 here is CASSSRRDKNIQYF. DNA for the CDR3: TGTGCCAGCTCATCCCGGCGGGACAAAAACATTCAGTACTTC.

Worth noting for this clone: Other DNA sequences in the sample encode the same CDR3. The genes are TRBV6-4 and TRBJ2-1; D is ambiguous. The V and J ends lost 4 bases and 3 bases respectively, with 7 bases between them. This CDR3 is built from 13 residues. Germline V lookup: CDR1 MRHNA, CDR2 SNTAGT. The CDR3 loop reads CASSVNSYNEQFF. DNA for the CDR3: TGTGCCAGCAGTGTCAACAGCTACAATGAGCAGTTCTTC.

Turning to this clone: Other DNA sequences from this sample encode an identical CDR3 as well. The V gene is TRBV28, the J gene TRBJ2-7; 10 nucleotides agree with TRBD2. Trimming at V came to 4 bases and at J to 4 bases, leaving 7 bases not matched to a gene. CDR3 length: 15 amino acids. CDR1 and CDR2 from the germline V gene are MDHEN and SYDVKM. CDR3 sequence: CASSSASGSGYEQYF. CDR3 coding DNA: TGTGCCAGCAGTTCCGCTAGCGGGAGTGGTTACGAGCAGTACTTC.

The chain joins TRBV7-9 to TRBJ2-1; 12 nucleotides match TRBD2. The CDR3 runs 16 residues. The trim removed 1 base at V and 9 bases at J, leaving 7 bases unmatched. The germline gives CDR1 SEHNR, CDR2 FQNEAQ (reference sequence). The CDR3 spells CASSLDVLAGGGEQFF. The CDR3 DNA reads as TGTGCCAGCAGCTTAGACGTGCTAGCGGGAGGGGGTGAGCAGTTCTTC. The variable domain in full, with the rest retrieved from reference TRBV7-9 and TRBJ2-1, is DTGVSQNPRHKITKRGQNVTFRCDPISEHNRLYWYRQTLGQGPEFLTYFQNEAQLEKSRLLSDRFSAERPKGSFSTLEIQRTEQGDSAMYLCASSLDVLAGGGEQFFGPGTRLTVL.